The 19 T cell receptor beta chains listed next were all sequenced from one sample in a study of T cell repertoires in cytomegalovirus infection. TCRdb re-called the reads through MiXCR, storing one row per CDR3 protein. The table includes a few hundred thousand distinct CDR3 sequences, roughly 13% detected once. What was sequenced was PBMCs. The receptors were gathered from a human donor in good health (CMV status not recorded). Some clones in this sample may be carry-over from other donors' samples.

This chain links TRBV5-6 with TRBJ2-7; TRBD1 agrees at 7 bases. This CDR3 is 11 amino acids long. Trimming removed 6 bases from V and 6 bases from J; junction bases left unmatched: 3. In germline, CDR1 is SGHDT, CDR2 YYEEEE. DNA for the CDR3: TGTGCCAGCAACAGGGGTGGCGAGCAGTACTTC. Translating gives CASNRGGEQYF.

This clonotype was counted many times. The chain carries TRBV7-2 and TRBJ2-3; D perhaps matches TRBD1 (5 bases). Germline CDR1 reads SGHTA; CDR2 reads FQGNSA. V was pared by 2 bases and J by 6 bases, with 15 bases between. This CDR3 contains 15 residues. The CDR3 sequence: CASSLRPRGMDTQYF. The CDR3 nucleotides are TGTGCCAGCAGCTTAAGGCCTAGGGGAATGGATACGCAGTATTTT.

This clonotype has a count of ten or more. This CDR3 is CASSANRPPGYEQYF. The CDR3 DNA reads TGTGCCAGCAGCGCCAACAGGCCCCCGGGATACGAGCAGTACTTC. This chain links TRBV6-1 with TRBJ2-7; D possibly matches TRBD1 or TRBD2 (5 bases each). The CDR3 runs to 15 residues. Trimming shortened V by 6 bases and J by 4 bases, and 19 bases separated the two germline ends. CDR1 is MNHNS, CDR2 SASEGT, per germline.

The sample holds many counts of this clonotype. The V gene is TRBV7-3, the J gene TRBJ2-1; tentatively, D is TRBD2 (6 bases). Per the germline V gene, CDR1 is SGHTA and CDR2 is FQGTGA. The CDR3 runs 14 residues. V was shortened by 6 bases and J by 0 bases, with 9 bases between the two germline ends. The CDR3 DNA reads TGTGCCAGCAGTCGGGGGAGCTCCTACAATGAGCAGTTCTTC. This encodes CASSRGSSYNEQFF.

This clonotype occurred many times. V usage is TRBV7-9 and J usage is TRBJ2-5; weak D call: TRBD2 (5 bases). The CDR3 is 13 residues long. Germline lookup yields CDR1 SEHNR and CDR2 FQNEAQ (reference sequence). Trimming shortened V by 11 bases and J by 0 bases, and 13 bases separated the two germline ends. In nucleotides, the CDR3 is TGTGCCTGCCGGGATCCCTACCAAGAGACCCAGTACTTC. Its protein product is CACRDPYQETQYF.

This clonotype occurred a few times. J is TRBJ1-5 and V is TRBV2, with D perhaps matching TRBD1 (6 bases). This CDR3 region has 14 residues. Trimming pared 7 bases from V and 9 bases from J, leaving 19 bases between. CDR1 and CDR2 from the germline V gene are SNHLY and FYNNEI. This CDR3 is CASTERGGIVPQHF. The DNA of the CDR3 is TGTGCCAGCACAGAAAGGGGGGGAATAGTGCCCCAGCATTTT.

The chain is built from TRBV7-3 and TRBJ2-6; the D call may be TRBD1 or TRBD2 (5 bases each). Germline V CDR1 and CDR2: SGHTA, FQGTGA. The CDR3 contains 17 residues. V was clipped by 3 bases and J by 0 bases, with 12 bases between them. CDR3 in amino acids: CASSFGGTTSGANVLTF. CDR3 DNA: TGTGCCAGCAGCTTTGGTGGGACGACCTCTGGGGCCAACGTCCTGACTTTC.

This clonotype is judged medium-sized (0.01 to 0.1%). The gene calls are TRBV14 and TRBJ2-2; possible D gene TRBD1, 6 bases. CDR3 length: 15 residues. Germline values: CDR1 SGHDN, CDR2 FVKESK. Trimming left V 4 bases short and J 4 bases short, with 13 bases between. The CDR3 loop is CASSRIPRGTGELFF. Written as DNA, the CDR3 is TGTGCCAGCAGCCGGATCCCCAGGGGCACCGGGGAGCTGTTTTTT.

In its sample, this clonotype was seen many times. The V and J genes are TRBV7-9 and TRBJ2-1; D not certain. Looked up from germline, CDR1 is SEHNR and CDR2 is FQNEAQ (reference sequence). There are 14 residues in the CDR3. Trimming took off 3 bases at V and 5 bases at J, with 11 bases between the two ends. The CDR3: CASSFVVKDNEQFF. CDR3 DNA sequence: TGTGCCAGCAGCTTCGTGGTTAAGGACAATGAGCAGTTCTTC.

This clonotype was seen many times. The gene calls are TRBV29-1 and TRBJ1-1; D uncertain. Germline V gives CDR1 SQVTM, CDR2 ANQGSEA. V was trimmed by 0 bases and J by 0 bases, leaving 5 bases between them. This CDR3 has 13 residues. CDR3 loop: CSVEDHLNTEAFF. Written as DNA, the CDR3 is TGCAGCGTTGAAGATCACCTGAACACTGAAGCTTTCTTT.

This clonotype was observed a handful of times. V gene TRBV4-1 combines with J gene TRBJ2-7; 7 nucleotides align to TRBD1. V lost 1 base to trimming and J lost 3 bases; unmatched junction nucleotides: 9. The CDR3 length is 16 residues. Per the germline V gene, CDR1 is MGHRA and CDR2 is YSYEKL. The CDR3 DNA is TGCGCCAGCAGCCAAGGACCCGGGACAGAACTCTACGAGCAGTACTTC. Its translation: CASSQGPGTELYEQYF.

The chain links TRBV5-1 to TRBJ2-1; 7 nucleotides align to TRBD1. The length of the CDR3 is 14 residues. Germline V lookup: CDR1 SGHRS, CDR2 YFSETQ. V was clipped by 1 base and J by 6 bases; unmatched bases: 4. The CDR3 here is CASSLTGAGNEQFF. In nucleotides, the CDR3 is TGCGCCAGCAGCTTGACAGGGGCGGGCAATGAGCAGTTCTTC. Based on the CDR3 plus reference TRBV5-1 and TRBJ2-1, the full variable domain is KAGVTQTPRYLIKTRGQQVTLSCSPISGHRSVSWYQQTPGQGLQFLFEYFSETQRNKGNFPGRFSGRQFSNSRSEMNVSTLELGDSALYLCASSLTGAGNEQFFGPGTRLTVL.

This clonotype has just one count. This chain links TRBV10-3 with TRBJ1-4; 7 bases line up with TRBD1. CDR3 length equals 16 residues. Germline V gene sequence: CDR1 ENHRY, CDR2 SYGVKD. Trimming cost V 1 base and J 6 bases; bases outside gene matches: 8. Here the CDR3 DNA reads TGTGCCATCAGTGAGTTTGTCGCAGGGGGGCATGAAAAACTGTTTTTT. Amino acid sequence: CAISEFVAGGHEKLFF.

This clonotype was seen many times. A junction boundary mismatches the germline segment, possibly from a read error. The chain has TRBV7-9 and TRBJ1-1, with D unclear. There are 12 residues in the CDR3. Germline loops: CDR1 SEHNR, CDR2 FQNEAQ (reference sequence). The CDR3 loop is CATSPGSPEAFF. For the CDR3, the DNA is TGTGCCACCAGCCCCGGAAGCCCGGAAGCTTTCTTT. Together with reference TRBV7-9 and TRBJ1-1, the CDR3 gives the full variable domain: DTGVSQNPRHKITKRGQNVTFRCDPISEHNRLYWYRQTLGQGPEFLTYFQNEAQLEKSRLLSDRFSAERPKGSFSTLEIQRTEQGDSAMYLCATSPGSPEAFFGQGTRLTVV.

This clonotype came up a few times. The V and J genes are TRBV20-1 and TRBJ1-2; the D is unclear. The CDR3 contains 12 residues. The germline CDR1 and CDR2 sequences are DFQATT and SNEGSKA (reference sequence). The V gene lost 5 bases and the J gene lost 4 bases, with 11 bases spanning the gap. This CDR3 reads CSAARESYGYTF. The DNA for the CDR3 is TGCAGTGCTGCCCGGGAGTCCTATGGCTACACCTTC.

The CDR3 protein is CSATGTGEYF. DNA for the CDR3: TGCAGTGCTACCGGGACAGGAGAGTACTTC. The chain combines TRBV20-1 with TRBJ2-5, with 8 positions matching TRBD1. The CDR3 contains 10 residues. Germline V lookup: CDR1 DFQATT, CDR2 SNEGSKA (reference sequence). V lost 4 bases and J lost 12; bases outside the gene matches: 4.

The chain joins TRBV14 to TRBJ2-1; no clear D gene. This CDR3 comprises 14 residues. With 0 bases removed from V and 6 bases from J, the gap between germline ends came to 9 bases. Germline CDR1 SGHDN, CDR2 FVKESK. The DNA of the CDR3 is TGTGCCAGCAGCCAAGAGGCCGGCCCCAATGAGCAGTTCTTC. This codes for CASSQEAGPNEQFF.

The chain combines TRBV28 with TRBJ2-3; 8 nucleotides match TRBD1. Germline V gene data show CDR1 as MDHEN and CDR2 as SYDVKM. This CDR3 region has 16 residues. V shed 6 bases, J shed 3 bases, and the junction held 11 bases outside the gene matches. The CDR3 loop reads CASSSPGQEATDTQYF. As DNA, the CDR3 is TGTGCCAGCAGCTCTCCGGGACAGGAGGCTACAGATACGCAGTATTTT.

This clonotype was detected only a few times. The rearrangement links TRBV29-1 to TRBJ2-7; 13 nucleotides align to TRBD2. V shed 3 bases and J 2 bases; nucleotides not matched to a gene: 13. Germline lookup yields CDR1 SQVTM and CDR2 ANQGSEA. This CDR3 has 18 amino acids. CDR3 coding DNA: TGCAGCGTTGATGGGTTGACTAGCGGGAGGAAAGGACCCTACGAGCAGTACTTC. It translates to CSVDGLTSGRKGPYEQYF.